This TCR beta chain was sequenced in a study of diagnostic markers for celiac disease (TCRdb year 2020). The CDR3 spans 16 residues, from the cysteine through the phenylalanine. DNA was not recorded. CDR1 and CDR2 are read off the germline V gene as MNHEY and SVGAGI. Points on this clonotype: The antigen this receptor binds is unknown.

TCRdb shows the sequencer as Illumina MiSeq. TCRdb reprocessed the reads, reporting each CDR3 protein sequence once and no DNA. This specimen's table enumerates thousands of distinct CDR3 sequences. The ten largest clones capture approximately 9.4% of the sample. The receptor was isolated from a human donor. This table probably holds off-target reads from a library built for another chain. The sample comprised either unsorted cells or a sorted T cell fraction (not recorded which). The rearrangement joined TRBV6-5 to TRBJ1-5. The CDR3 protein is CASSYQGPQSNQPQHF.